These 30 T cell receptor beta chains were all obtained from the same sample, sequenced in a study of blood T cell repertoires in COVID-19. The protocol was immunoSEQ multiplex PCR, while the TCRdb copy is restricted to in-frame clones and leaves out a portion. The sample has a few hundred thousand clones; around 89% are singletons. Sequenced material: peripheral blood. These receptors all stem from a man in his forties with acute or convalescent COVID-19.

This clone was seen a single time. The CDR3 sequence: CASSEMESGATYNEQFF. The CDR3 region has the DNA TGTGCCAGCAGTGAAATGGAGTCAGGGGCGACATACAATGAGCAGTTCTTC. This chain links TRBV2 with TRBJ2-1; D might be TRBD1 (6 bases). The germline V gene has CDR1 SNHLY and CDR2 FYNNEI. The CDR3 consists of 17 residues. Trimming pared 2 bases from V and 4 bases from J, leaving 18 bases between.

J is TRBJ1-6 and V is TRBV5-4; 8 bases match TRBD1. This CDR3 has 14 amino acids. Per germline, CDR1 SGHNT and CDR2 YYREEE (reference sequence). The trim removed 2 bases at V and 7 bases at J, leaving 2 bases unmatched. CDR3 sequence: CASSFRTGNSPLHF. As DNA, the CDR3 is TGTGCCAGCAGCTTCCGGACAGGGAATTCACCCCTCCACTTT.

The rearrangement uses TRBV11-2 and TRBJ2-5; 11 positions match TRBD2. The CDR3 length is 18 residues. Germline V gene data show CDR1 as SGHAT and CDR2 as FQNNGV. V was pared by 5 bases and J by 2 bases, with 13 bases of the junction left unmatched. CDR3 loop: CASSTRLAGGTDQETQYF. CDR3 nucleotide sequence: TGTGCCAGCAGCACCCGGTTAGCGGGGGGGACGGATCAAGAGACCCAGTACTTC. The full variable domain, with the rest looked up from reference TRBV11-2 and TRBJ2-5, is EAGVAQSPRYKIIEKRQSVAFWCNPISGHATLYWYQQILGQGPKLLIQFQNNGVVDDSQLPKDRFSAERLKGVDSTLKIQPAKLEDSAVYLCASSTRLAGGTDQETQYFGPGTRLLVL.

The genes are TRBV5-6 and TRBJ1-4; D unclear. Germline CDR1 and CDR2: SGHDT and YYEEEE. This CDR3 is 15 amino acids long. V gave up 2 bases and J gave up 3 bases, with 11 bases separating them. CDR3 DNA: TGTGCCAGCAGCTTACAAGGAGGATCTAATGAAAAACTGTTTTTT. This encodes CASSLQGGSNEKLFF.

V is TRBV5-6 and J is TRBJ1-2; 11 positions match TRBD1. Germline V gene lookup returns CDR1 SGHDT and CDR2 YYEEEE. The length of the CDR3 is 15 residues. The V segment lost 4 bases and the J segment 7 bases; nucleotides outside the gene matches: 9. CDR3 amino acids: CASSKAGQGEIGYTF. CDR3 nucleotide sequence: TGTGCCAGCAGCAAAGCGGGACAGGGGGAAATTGGCTACACCTTC.

The chain has TRBV9 and TRBJ1-1; D might be TRBD1 (6 bases). From germline, CDR1 is SGDLS and CDR2 YYNGEE. The CDR3 loop spans 14 amino acids. Trimming cost V 2 bases and J 2 bases, with 10 bases left between them. CDR3 region: CASSVAGDNTEAFF. The DNA of the CDR3 is TGTGCCAGCAGCGTGGCAGGGGATAACACTGAAGCTTTCTTT.

This rearrangement joins TRBV7-2 to TRBJ2-7, with TRBD1 as a possible D gene (6 bases). The germline CDR1 and CDR2 sequences are SGHTA and FQGNSA. The CDR3 contains 13 residues. V was trimmed by 5 bases and J by 2 bases, leaving 10 bases between them. The CDR3 coding sequence is TGTGCCAGCAGCCTCTACAGGGCCTACGAGCAGTACTTC. Residues: CASSLYRAYEQYF.

The CDR3 region has the DNA TGTGCCAGCAGCTTAAGTGGACTAGCGGGAGGGGAGACCCAGTACTTC. Its translation: CASSLSGLAGGETQYF. This chain uses TRBV7-3 with TRBJ2-5; 15 nucleotides match TRBD2. The CDR3 contains 16 residues. V lost 1 base, J lost 5 bases, and 2 bases stayed unmatched. The V gene's germline CDR1 is SGHTA and CDR2 FQGTGA.

The chain is built from TRBV3-1 (or the pseudogene TRBV3-2) and TRBJ2-7; D is perhaps TRBD2 (7 bases). The CDR3 is 14 residues long. CDR1 and CDR2 (germline): LGHDT, YNNKEL (reference sequence). The ends were cut back, 1 base at V and 12 bases at J, with 19 bases in the middle. CDR3 in amino acids: CASSQGTGGPLRYF. DNA of the CDR3: TGTGCCAGCAGCCAAGGAACGGGGGGCCCCCTTCGGTACTTC.

The chain links TRBV9 to TRBJ1-1; 9 bases align to TRBD1. The CDR3 runs to 15 residues. The V and J ends lost 3 bases and 3 bases, in that order; junction bases with no gene match: 6. Germline values: CDR1 SGDLS, CDR2 YYNGEE. CDR3 sequence reads: CASSARDRDDTEAFF. CDR3 DNA sequence: TGTGCCAGCAGCGCGCGGGACAGGGACGACACTGAAGCTTTCTTT.

The chain is built from TRBV9 and TRBJ1-2; D gene unclear. Trimming took 4 bases from V and 7 from J, leaving 17 bases between them. The CDR3 sequence is 14 residues long. The germline gives CDR1 SGDLS, CDR2 YYNGEE. Here the CDR3 reads CASSFLEGRSGYTF. CDR3 nucleotides: TGTGCCAGCAGCTTCCTAGAAGGCCGGAGTGGCTACACCTTC. The entire variable domain, with the rest obtained from reference TRBV9 and TRBJ1-2, is as follows: DSGVTQTPKHLITATGQRVTLRCSPRSGDLSVYWYQQSLDQGLQFLIQYYNGEERAKGNILERFSAQQFPDLHSELNLSSLELGDSALYFCASSFLEGRSGYTFGSGTRLTVV.

The CDR3 DNA reads as TGTGCCAGCAGTGAAGGGTCTTCTGGGCCCGGGGAGCTGTTTTTT. Its protein is CASSEGSSGPGELFF. V gene TRBV6-1 combines with J gene TRBJ2-2; D unclear. The CDR3 length is 15 residues. Germline lookup yields CDR1 MNHNS and CDR2 SASEGT. Trimming pared 1 base from V and 6 bases from J, leaving 12 bases between.

The count of this clone is one. The chain recombines TRBV9 with TRBJ2-1; 8 bases map to TRBD1. In germline, CDR1 is SGDLS, CDR2 YYNGEE. The CDR3 contains 15 residues. Germline trimming cut 5 bases from V and 3 bases from J; bases unmatched to any gene: 7. CDR3: CASSGTGDNYNEQFF. For the CDR3, the DNA is TGTGCCAGCAGTGGGACAGGCGATAACTACAATGAGCAGTTCTTC.

The chain recombines TRBV9 with TRBJ2-5; 11 bases agree with TRBD1. CDR3 length: 15 amino acids. Germline V gene data show CDR1 as SGDLS and CDR2 as YYNGEE. V was pared by 2 bases and J by 5 bases, with 5 bases of the junction left unmatched. For the CDR3, the DNA is TGTGCCAGCAGCGTCTGGGACAGGGGGTATGAGACCCAGTACTTC. Its protein is CASSVWDRGYETQYF.

The V call is TRBV4-3, the J call TRBJ2-1, with 7 nucleotides matching TRBD1. The V and J ends lost 0 bases and 2 bases, in that order; junction bases with no gene match: 7. Germline V gene lookup returns CDR1 LGHNA and CDR2 YSLEER. The CDR3 extends over 17 amino acids. Written as DNA, the CDR3 is TGCGCCAGCAGCCAAGATTCCGGGACAGCCACCTACAATGAGCAGTTCTTC. Translating gives CASSQDSGTATYNEQFF.

The genes are TRBV5-4 and TRBJ1-4; TRBD1 is a possible D gene (5 bases). Trimming took 4 bases from V and 3 from J, leaving 16 bases between them. The CDR3 has 16 amino acids. Looked up from germline, CDR1 is SGHNT and CDR2 is YYREEE (reference sequence). The CDR3 sequence is CASSPGGTGANEKLFF. As DNA, the CDR3 is TGTGCCAGCAGCCCGGGGGGGACCGGGGCTAATGAAAAACTGTTTTTT.

CDR3 region: CASSQDASSGANVLTF. Written as DNA, the CDR3 is TGCGCCAGCAGCCAAGACGCTAGCTCTGGGGCCAACGTCCTGACTTTC. The chain recombines TRBV4-1 with TRBJ2-6; D is unclear. V dropped 0 bases and J dropped 0 bases, with 6 bases sitting between them. Germline V lookup: CDR1 MGHRA, CDR2 YSYEKL. The CDR3 loop spans 16 amino acids.

The V and J genes are TRBV13 and TRBJ1-4, with TRBD1 matching over 8 bases. Germline CDR1 and CDR2: PRHDT and FYEKMQ (reference sequence). The length of the CDR3 is 15 residues. V lost 5 bases, J lost 8 bases, and 10 bases stayed unmatched. The CDR3 region has the DNA TGTGCCAGCAGCGGACGGACAGGGAGTGAGGAAAAACTGTTTTTT. This sequence encodes CASSGRTGSEEKLFF. The full variable domain, with the rest looked up from reference TRBV13 and TRBJ1-4, is AAGVIQSPRHLIKEKRETATLKCYPIPRHDTVYWYQQGPGQDPQFLISFYEKMQSDKGSIPDRFSAQQFSDYHSELNMSSLELGDSALYFCASSGRTGSEEKLFFGSGTQLSVL.

The V gene is TRBV19, the J gene TRBJ2-3; TRBD2 might be the D (5 bases). V was trimmed by 5 bases and J by 0 bases, leaving 15 bases between them. This CDR3 contains 16 residues. Germline V gene sequence: CDR1 LNHDA, CDR2 SQIVND (reference sequence). The CDR3 DNA is TGTGCCAGTAGTCCCCACGCCGAGCGGAGCACAGATACGCAGTATTTT. Translated: CASSPHAERSTDTQYF.

As to this clone: Other DNA sequences in the sample encode the same CDR3. The chain employs TRBV19 and TRBJ1-2, with 9 bases aligning to TRBD1. The length of the CDR3 is 14 residues. The germline CDR1 and CDR2 sequences are LNHDA and SQIVND (reference sequence). J gave up 1 base and V 3 bases, and 0 bases lay outside the gene matches. The CDR3 nucleotides read TGTGCCAGTAGTATGGGACAGGGTAACTATGGCTACACCTTC. Protein: CASSMGQGNYGYTF.

The rearrangement joins TRBV7-3 to TRBJ2-2; TRBD1 is a possible D gene (6 bases). V was pared by 2 bases and J by 2 bases, with 9 bases between. Germline V gene data show CDR1 as SGHTA and CDR2 as FQGTGA. There are 15 residues in the CDR3. CDR3 in amino acids: CASSLFRGNTGELFF. The DNA of the CDR3 is TGTGCCAGCAGCTTATTCAGGGGTAACACCGGGGAGCTGTTTTTT.

The chain has TRBV7-9 and TRBJ1-2; D is unclear. The germline V gene has CDR1 SEHNR and CDR2 FQNEAQ (reference sequence). Trimming pared 10 bases from V and 0 bases from J, leaving 12 bases between. The CDR3 runs to 13 residues. The DNA of the CDR3 is TGTGCCACCTGGCCCCTAGCTAACTATGGCTACACCTTC. This encodes CATWPLANYGYTF. Based on the CDR3 plus reference TRBV7-9 and TRBJ1-2, the full variable domain is DTGVSQNPRHKITKRGQNVTFRCDPISEHNRLYWYRQTLGQGPEFLTYFQNEAQLEKSRLLSDRFSAERPKGSFSTLEIQRTEQGDSAMYLCATWPLANYGYTFGSGTRLTVV.

The V call is TRBV6-6, the J call TRBJ1-2; D is unclear. Germline-derived CDR1 and CDR2 are MNHNY and SVGAGI (reference sequence). V lost 0 bases and J 6 bases, leaving 11 bases between the germline ends. This CDR3 region has 14 residues. CDR3 in amino acids: CASSYSAGVNGYTF. In DNA, the CDR3 is TGTGCCAGCAGTTACTCGGCCGGGGTTAATGGCTACACCTTC.

The V gene is TRBV28, the J gene TRBJ1-4, with D perhaps TRBD1 (6 bases). Trimming shortened V by 6 bases and J by 8 bases, and 16 bases separated the two germline ends. Germline values: CDR1 MDHEN, CDR2 SYDVKM. The CDR3 sequence is 14 residues long. CDR3 bases: TGTGCCAGCAGCATACAGGGAGAGAGAGAAAAACTGTTTTTT. Translating gives CASSIQGEREKLFF.

There are many counts of this clone. The rearrangement links TRBV5-1 to TRBJ2-7; tentative D call: TRBD2 (6 bases). Trimming took off 4 bases at V and 5 bases at J, with 16 bases between the two ends. CDR1 and CDR2 from the germline V gene are SGHRS and YFSETQ. The CDR3 loop spans 14 amino acids. The CDR3 DNA reads as TGCGCCAGCAGCCCTCCGACTAGGGGAAACGAGCAGTACTTC. Translation: CASSPPTRGNEQYF.

V usage is TRBV4-2 and J usage is TRBJ1-2; TRBD1 matches at 7 bases. The CDR3 contains 16 residues. Germline assignment: CDR1 LGHNA and CDR2 YNFKEQ. J gave up 2 bases and V 4 bases, and 10 bases lay outside the gene matches. The CDR3 DNA reads as TGTGCCAGCAGCCTCATAGGGGGGACAGTAAACTATGGCTACACCTTC. Its translation is CASSLIGGTVNYGYTF.

The chain uses TRBV6-4 and TRBJ1-1; D is uncertain. The CDR3 totals 13 residues. Germline CDR1 is MRHNA and CDR2 is SNTAGT. V was trimmed by 3 bases and J by 0 bases, leaving 5 bases between them. CDR3 sequence (DNA): TGTGCCAGCAGTGAAGCGATGAACACTGAAGCTTTCTTT. Translating gives CASSEAMNTEAFF.

The chain combines TRBV10-3 with TRBJ2-5, with TRBD2 as a possible D gene (7 bases). Germline assignment: CDR1 ENHRY and CDR2 SYGVKD. This CDR3 region has 15 residues. The ends were cut back, 11 bases at V and 4 bases at J, with 23 bases in the middle. As DNA, the CDR3 is TGTGCCTCCAGGGAGGGGGACGGGGTCAGAGAGACCCAGTACTTC. Its translation is CASREGDGVRETQYF.

This chain joins TRBV9 and TRBJ2-1, with D possibly being TRBD2 (5 bases). The CDR3 runs to 12 residues. Germline values: CDR1 SGDLS, CDR2 YYNGEE. The germline V and J ends were trimmed by 5 bases and 10 bases, with 13 bases remaining between them. CDR3 sequence reads: CASSSPRGEQFF. CDR3 nucleotide sequence: TGTGCCAGCAGTTCACCCCGCGGGGAGCAGTTCTTC. The variable domain in full, completed from reference TRBV9 and TRBJ2-1, reads DSGVTQTPKHLITATGQRVTLRCSPRSGDLSVYWYQQSLDQGLQFLIQYYNGEERAKGNILERFSAQQFPDLHSELNLSSLELGDSALYFCASSSPRGEQFFGPGTRLTVL.

The rearrangement uses TRBV7-9 and TRBJ2-7, with a tentative D call TRBD2 (5 bases). V was clipped by 3 bases and J by 4 bases, with 7 bases between them. Germline CDR1 reads SEHNR; CDR2 reads FQNEAQ (reference sequence). This CDR3 comprises 12 residues. The CDR3 here is CASSFWEYEQYF. The CDR3, as DNA: TGTGCCAGCAGCTTTTGGGAGTACGAGCAGTACTTC.